This TCR beta chain was captured in a study of early T cells in non-severe SARS-CoV-2 infection. Study-level information: Unsorted whole-blood RNA was sequenced in bulk, leaving chains unpaired.

Germline CDR1 and CDR2: KGHSH and LQKENI. The CDR3 consists of 14 residues. Trimming pared 2 bases from V and 3 bases from J, leaving 10 bases between. Researchers attached unique molecular identifiers to individual cDNA molecules. TCRdb analysed the 5' RACE reads with MiXCR anew, one entry per CDR3 protein. The profile shows about 80,000 distinct CDR3 sequences, about 6.5% of them singletons. Study results and limitations: The VDJdb matching leaned toward anti-spike CD8 responses and overlooked private and CD4 specificities.

This clonotype was detected many times. The antigen is undetermined. This chain connects TRBV18 to TRBJ1-1; unclear D gene. Sequenced: whole blood. The TCR comes from an adult who was a healthcare worker with PCR-confirmed SARS-CoV-2 infection or an uninfected control (not recorded which). The CDR3 is CASSPFGEDTEAFF. The CDR3 DNA follows: TGTGCCAGCTCACCATTTGGGGAAGACACTGAAGCTTTCTTT.